This TCR beta chain was captured by sequencing in a study of T cells after yellow fever vaccination. TCRdb reprocessed the 5' RACE reads via MiXCR and lists one record per CDR3 protein. This table has under 550,000 distinct CDR3 sequences, 20% to 25% appearing once. This clonotype has just a few counts. Germline V lookup: CDR1 SGHTA, CDR2 FQGNSA. The CDR3 runs 13 residues. The J segment lost 2 bases and the V segment lost 5 bases, leaving 2 bases of the junction unmatched. The sample in question was PBMCs, obtained 20 to 25 days after the first yellow fever vaccination. The V call is TRBV7-2, the J call TRBJ1-2; 7 bases are a match to TRBD1. This TCR was sampled from a man aged 18 to 30 who received the YFV17D yellow fever vaccine. In DNA form, the CDR3 reads TGTGCCAGCAGCGTGGGACAGAACTATGGCTACACCTTC. Its translation: CASSVGQNYGYTF.